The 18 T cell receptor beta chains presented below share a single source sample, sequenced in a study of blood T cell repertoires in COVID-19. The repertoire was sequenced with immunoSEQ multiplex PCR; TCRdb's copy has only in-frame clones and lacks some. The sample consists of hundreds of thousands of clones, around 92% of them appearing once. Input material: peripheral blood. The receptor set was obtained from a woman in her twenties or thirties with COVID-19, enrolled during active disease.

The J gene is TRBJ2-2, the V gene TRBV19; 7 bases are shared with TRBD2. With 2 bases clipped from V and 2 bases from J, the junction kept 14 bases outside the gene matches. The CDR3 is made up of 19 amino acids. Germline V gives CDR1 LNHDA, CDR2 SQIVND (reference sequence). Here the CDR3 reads CASSIPRVVGGSNTGELFF. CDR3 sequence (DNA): TGTGCCAGTAGTATACCCCGGGTCGTCGGGGGGTCCAACACCGGGGAGCTGTTTTTT. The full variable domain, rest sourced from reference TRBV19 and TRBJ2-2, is DGGITQSPKYLFRKEGQNVTLSCEQNLNHDAMYWYRQDPGQGLRLIYYSQIVNDFQKGDIAEGYSVSREKKESFPLTVTSAQKNPTAFYLCASSIPRVVGGSNTGELFFGEGSRLTVL.

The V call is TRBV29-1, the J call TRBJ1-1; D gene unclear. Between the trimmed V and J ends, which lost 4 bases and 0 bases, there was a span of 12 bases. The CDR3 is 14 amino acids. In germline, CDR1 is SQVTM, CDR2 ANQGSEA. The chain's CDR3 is CSVGFVGLNTEAFF. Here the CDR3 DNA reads TGCAGCGTTGGATTTGTGGGCTTGAACACTGAAGCTTTCTTT.

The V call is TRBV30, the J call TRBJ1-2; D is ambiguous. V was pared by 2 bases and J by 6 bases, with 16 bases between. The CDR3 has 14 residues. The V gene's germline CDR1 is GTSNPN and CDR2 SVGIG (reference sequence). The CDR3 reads CAWSIGPGPHGYTF. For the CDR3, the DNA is TGTGCCTGGAGTATCGGCCCGGGTCCCCATGGCTACACCTTC.

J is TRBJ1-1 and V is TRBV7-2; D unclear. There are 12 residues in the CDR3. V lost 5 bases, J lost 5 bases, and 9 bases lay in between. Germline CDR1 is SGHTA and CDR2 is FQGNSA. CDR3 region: CASSPDETEAFF. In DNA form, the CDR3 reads TGTGCCAGCAGCCCCGATGAGACTGAAGCTTTCTTT.

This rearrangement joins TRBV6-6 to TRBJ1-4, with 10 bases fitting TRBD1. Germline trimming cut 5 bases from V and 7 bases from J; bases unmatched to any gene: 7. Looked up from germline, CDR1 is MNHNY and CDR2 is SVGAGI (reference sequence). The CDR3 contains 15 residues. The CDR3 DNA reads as TGTGCCAGCAGTAGACAGGGGGCGTCGGTTGAAAAACTGTTTTTT. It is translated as CASSRQGASVEKLFF.

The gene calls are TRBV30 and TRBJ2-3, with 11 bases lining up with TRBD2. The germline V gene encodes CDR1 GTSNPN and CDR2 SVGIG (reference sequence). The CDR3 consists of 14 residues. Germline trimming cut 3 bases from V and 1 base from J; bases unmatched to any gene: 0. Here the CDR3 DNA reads TGTGCCTGGAGGGGACTAGCGGGCACAGATACGCAGTATTTT. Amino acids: CAWRGLAGTDTQYF.

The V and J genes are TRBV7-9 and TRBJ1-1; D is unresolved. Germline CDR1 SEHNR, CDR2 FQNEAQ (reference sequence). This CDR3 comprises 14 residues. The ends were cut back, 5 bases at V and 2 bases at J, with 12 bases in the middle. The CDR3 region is CASSALGSNTEAFF. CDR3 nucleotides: TGTGCCAGCAGCGCGCTAGGATCAAACACTGAAGCTTTCTTT.

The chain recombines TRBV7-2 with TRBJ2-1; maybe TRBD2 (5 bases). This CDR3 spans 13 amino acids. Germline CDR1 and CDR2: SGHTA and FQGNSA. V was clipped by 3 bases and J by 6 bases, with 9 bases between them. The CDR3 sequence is CASSFEGLNEQFF. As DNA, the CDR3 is TGTGCCAGCAGCTTCGAGGGTCTCAATGAGCAGTTCTTC.

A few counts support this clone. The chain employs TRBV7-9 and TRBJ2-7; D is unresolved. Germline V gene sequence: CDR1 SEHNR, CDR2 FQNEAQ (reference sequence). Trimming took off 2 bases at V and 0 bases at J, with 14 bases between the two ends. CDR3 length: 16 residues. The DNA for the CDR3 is TGTGCCAGCAGCTTATACCCGGGTCAGCACTCCTACGAGCAGTACTTC. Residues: CASSLYPGQHSYEQYF.

This CDR3 is CASRESHGYTF. In DNA, the CDR3 is TGTGCCAGCAGGGAGAGTCATGGCTACACCTTC. The chain links TRBV25-1 to TRBJ1-2, with no clear D. Germline CDR1 MGHDK, CDR2 SYGVNS. Trimming took off 6 bases at V and 6 bases at J, with 8 bases between the two ends. The CDR3 spans 11 residues.

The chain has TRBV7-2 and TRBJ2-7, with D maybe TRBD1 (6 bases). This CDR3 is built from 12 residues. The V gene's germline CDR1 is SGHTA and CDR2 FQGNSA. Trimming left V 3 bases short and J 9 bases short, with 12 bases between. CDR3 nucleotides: TGTGCCAGCAGCTTCCGGGACATTCGGCAGTACTTC. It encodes CASSFRDIRQYF.

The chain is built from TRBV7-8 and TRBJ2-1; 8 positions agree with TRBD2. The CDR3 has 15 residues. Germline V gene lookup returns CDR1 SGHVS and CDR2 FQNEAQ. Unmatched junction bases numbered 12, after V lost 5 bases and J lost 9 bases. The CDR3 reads CASSQHPGLGGEQFF. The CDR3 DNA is TGTGCCAGCAGCCAACATCCGGGACTAGGTGGTGAGCAGTTCTTC.

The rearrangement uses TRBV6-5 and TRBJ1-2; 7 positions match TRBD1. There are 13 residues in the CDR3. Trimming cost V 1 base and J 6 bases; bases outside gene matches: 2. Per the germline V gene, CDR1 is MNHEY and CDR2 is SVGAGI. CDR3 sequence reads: CASSYYRGHGYTF. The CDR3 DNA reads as TGTGCCAGCAGTTACTACAGGGGTCATGGCTACACCTTC.

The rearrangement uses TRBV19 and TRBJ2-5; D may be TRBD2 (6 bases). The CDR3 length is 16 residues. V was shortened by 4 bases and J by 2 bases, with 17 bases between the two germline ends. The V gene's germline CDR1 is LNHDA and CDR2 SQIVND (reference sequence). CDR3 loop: CASSRYGLAGQETQYF. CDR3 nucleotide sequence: TGTGCCAGTAGTAGGTACGGCCTCGCGGGGCAAGAGACCCAGTACTTC.

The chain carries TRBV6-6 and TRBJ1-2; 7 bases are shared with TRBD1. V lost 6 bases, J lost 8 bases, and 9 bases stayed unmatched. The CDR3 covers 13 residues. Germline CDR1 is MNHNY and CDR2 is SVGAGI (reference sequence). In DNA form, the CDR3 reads TGTGCCAGCAGCTCGGGACAGATCGGGGGCTACACCTTC. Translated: CASSSGQIGGYTF.

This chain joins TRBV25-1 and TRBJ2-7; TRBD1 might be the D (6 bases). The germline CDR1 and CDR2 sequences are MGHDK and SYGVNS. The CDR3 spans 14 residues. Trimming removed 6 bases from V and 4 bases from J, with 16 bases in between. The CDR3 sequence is CASRGAGTPYEQYV. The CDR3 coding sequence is TGTGCCAGCAGGGGGGCAGGGACGCCATACGAGCAGTACGTC.

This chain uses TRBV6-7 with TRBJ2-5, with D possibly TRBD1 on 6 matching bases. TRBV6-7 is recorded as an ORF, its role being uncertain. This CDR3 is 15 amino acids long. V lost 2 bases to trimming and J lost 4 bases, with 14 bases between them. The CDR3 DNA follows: TGTGCCAGCAGTTACCGGGTTACAGGGCGAGAGACCCAGTACTTC. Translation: CASSYRVTGRETQYF.

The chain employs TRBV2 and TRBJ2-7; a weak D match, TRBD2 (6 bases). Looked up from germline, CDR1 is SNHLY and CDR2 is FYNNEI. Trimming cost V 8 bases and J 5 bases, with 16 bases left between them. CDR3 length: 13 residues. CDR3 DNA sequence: TGTGCCAGCTCGTGGGGGGTCGGGAACGAGCAGTACTTC. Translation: CASSWGVGNEQYF.